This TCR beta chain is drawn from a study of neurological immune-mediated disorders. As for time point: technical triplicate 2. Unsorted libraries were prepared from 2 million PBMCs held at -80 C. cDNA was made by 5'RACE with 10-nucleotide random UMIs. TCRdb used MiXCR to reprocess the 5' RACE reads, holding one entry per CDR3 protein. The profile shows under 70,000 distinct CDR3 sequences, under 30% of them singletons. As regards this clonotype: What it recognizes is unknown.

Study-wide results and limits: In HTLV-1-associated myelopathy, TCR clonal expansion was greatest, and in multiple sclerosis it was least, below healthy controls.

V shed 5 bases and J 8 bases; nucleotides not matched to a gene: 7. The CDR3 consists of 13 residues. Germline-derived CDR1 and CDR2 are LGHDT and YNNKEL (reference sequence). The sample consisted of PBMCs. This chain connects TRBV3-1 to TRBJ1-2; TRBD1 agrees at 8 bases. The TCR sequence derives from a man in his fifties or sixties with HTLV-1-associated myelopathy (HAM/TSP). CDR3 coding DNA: TGTGCCAGCAGCTCGGCAGGGGGCGAGGGCTACACCTTC. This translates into CASSSAGGEGYTF.